This T cell receptor (beta chain) was sequenced during a study of cytomegalovirus exposure and HLA in healthy donors. The study ran its PCR with 60 Vbeta and 13 Jbeta primers. Repertoires were generated with immunoSEQ multiplex PCR, while TCRdb's copy carries only in-frame clones and drops some. Its listing shows approximately 42,000 clones. This TCR was recovered from a male donor in good health and CMV-seronegative. The sequenced material came from PBMCs.

DNA of the CDR3: TGTGCCAGCCATGCGGGGGAGACCCAGTACTTC. Its translation is CASHAGETQYF. The V and J genes are TRBV28 and TRBJ2-5; maybe TRBD2 (6 bases). Germline loops: CDR1 MDHEN, CDR2 SYDVKM. V was clipped by 8 bases and J by 5 bases, with 9 bases between them. The CDR3 has 11 amino acids.